This TCR beta chain was captured by sequencing in a study of patients and donors after allogeneic stem cell transplantation. Germline V gene lookup returns CDR1 SQVTM and CDR2 ANQGSEA. After removal of 6 bases from V and 6 bases from J, the junction contained 4 bases not matched to a gene. The CDR3 totals 13 residues. The sample holds many counts of this clonotype. MiXCR was run by TCRdb on the RT-PCR reads, yielding one entry per CDR3 protein. The table includes around 150,000 distinct CDR3 sequences, approximately 28% detected once. The V gene is TRBV29-1, the J gene TRBJ1-5, with TRBD1 matching 11 bases. The sequence derives from a human donor who was either an allogeneic HSCT recipient or a stem cell or donor lymphocyte infusion donor (not recorded which). It is not recorded whose cells these are; they may come from a transplant donor. The sequencing input was blood, either unsorted or a sorted T cell fraction (not recorded which). Written as DNA, the CDR3 is TGCAGCGTCTCCGGGACAGGGGGTCAGCCCCAGCATTTT. Protein sequence: CSVSGTGGQPQHF.